This is a list of T cell receptor beta chains from one sample in a study of CD8 T cells in ankylosing spondylitis. Each CDR3 protein gets one entry after TCRdb re-called the 5' RACE reads with MiXCR. The sample shows around 150,000 distinct CDR3 sequences, about 18% of them seen only once. The specimen sequenced was blood, either unsorted or a sorted T cell fraction (not recorded which). These receptors were collected from a male donor with ankylosing spondylitis or in good health (not recorded which). CDR3s include the opening cysteine and the closing phenylalanine or tryptophan. Fields, in order: CDR3 DNA, CDR3 protein, D gene, V gene, clone size, J gene. D genes are given only for firm matches. Clone size is shown for a subset of rows, as once, few, many or a class of expanded clone.

CDR3 DNA: TGTGCCAGCAGCGCCGGGACAGGGTACTATGGCTACACCTTC; CDR3 protein: CASSAGTGYYGYTF; D gene: TRBD1; V gene: TRBV12-3/TRBV12-4; clone size: many; J gene: TRBJ1-2
CDR3 DNA: TGTGCCAGTAGTATGGAACGAGCGGGCTACGAGCAGTACTTC; CDR3 protein: CASSMERAGYEQYF; D gene: -; V gene: TRBV19; clone size: -; J gene: TRBJ2-7
CDR3 DNA: TGTGCCATCCAGGGTTTACTTAGCACAGATACGCAGTATTTT; CDR3 protein: CAIQGLLSTDTQYF; D gene: -; V gene: TRBV28; clone size: -; J gene: TRBJ2-3
CDR3 DNA: TGCAGTGCTAGAGCACTAGCGGGAGAAAAGGATGAGCAGTTCTTC; CDR3 protein: CSARALAGEKDEQFF; D gene: TRBD2; V gene: TRBV20-1; clone size: -; J gene: TRBJ2-1
CDR3 DNA: TGCAGTGCTAGCATTTGGGCAGAGAATCAGCCCCAGCATTTT; CDR3 protein: CSASIWAENQPQHF; D gene: -; V gene: TRBV20-1; clone size: -; J gene: TRBJ1-5
CDR3 DNA: TGTGCCAGCAGTGGTCCTTTAGCGGGAGAGGTACAAGAGACCCAGTACTTC; CDR3 protein: CASSGPLAGEVQETQYF; D gene: TRBD2; V gene: TRBV6-1; clone size: -; J gene: TRBJ2-5
CDR3 DNA: TGTGCCAGCAGGGGGGGGGTAGTGATAGCGGGATTGGATGAGCAGTTCTTC; CDR3 protein: CASRGGVVIAGLDEQFF; D gene: TRBD2; V gene: TRBV25-1; clone size: -; J gene: TRBJ2-1
CDR3 DNA: TGTGCCAGCAGCTTAAGGCCCGCTCGGGAGAACACTGAAGCTTTCTTT; CDR3 protein: CASSLRPARENTEAFF; D gene: -; V gene: TRBV7-9; clone size: -; J gene: TRBJ1-1
CDR3 DNA: TGCGCCAGCAGCCTCCGGGACAGGGTGATCAATGAGCAGTTCTTC; CDR3 protein: CASSLRDRVINEQFF; D gene: TRBD1; V gene: TRBV5-1; clone size: few; J gene: TRBJ2-1
CDR3 DNA: TGCGCCAGCAGCCAAGAAATTAGCGGGGTCCCCTACGAGCAGTACTTC; CDR3 protein: CASSQEISGVPYEQYF; D gene: TRBD2; V gene: TRBV4-1; clone size: -; J gene: TRBJ2-7
CDR3 DNA: TGTGCCATTGGGACAGACCAAGAGACCCAGTACTTC; CDR3 protein: CAIGTDQETQYF; D gene: TRBD1; V gene: TRBV10-3; clone size: many; J gene: TRBJ2-5
CDR3 DNA: TGTGCCATCAGCCCGAAGGCGGGAGGGAACACCGGGGAGCTGTTTTTT; CDR3 protein: CAISPKAGGNTGELFF; D gene: TRBD2; V gene: TRBV10-3; clone size: many; J gene: TRBJ2-2
CDR3 DNA: TGCAGTGCTCTTTACGGCGGGACCGTTCTTGAAGCTTTCTTT; CDR3 protein: CSALYGGTVLEAFF; D gene: -; V gene: TRBV20-1; clone size: few; J gene: TRBJ1-1
CDR3 DNA: TGTGCCAGCAAGGACACGACCCAGAACACTGAAGCTTTCTTT; CDR3 protein: CASKDTTQNTEAFF; D gene: -; V gene: TRBV28; clone size: many; J gene: TRBJ1-1
CDR3 DNA: TGTGCCAGCAGGGCAAGCGGTTACGGGCAGTACTTC; CDR3 protein: CASRASGYGQYF; D gene: -; V gene: TRBV12-3/TRBV12-4; clone size: -; J gene: TRBJ2-7
CDR3 DNA: TGTGCCAGCACCCCGGGGACTAGCGACTACAATGAGCAGTTCTTC; CDR3 protein: CASTPGTSDYNEQFF; D gene: TRBD2; V gene: TRBV12-3/TRBV12-4; clone size: many; J gene: TRBJ2-1
CDR3 DNA: TGTGCCAGCAGCCCTGGGACTAGCGGGAGTCAAGAGCAGTACTTC; CDR3 protein: CASSPGTSGSQEQYF; D gene: TRBD2; V gene: TRBV27; clone size: few; J gene: TRBJ2-7